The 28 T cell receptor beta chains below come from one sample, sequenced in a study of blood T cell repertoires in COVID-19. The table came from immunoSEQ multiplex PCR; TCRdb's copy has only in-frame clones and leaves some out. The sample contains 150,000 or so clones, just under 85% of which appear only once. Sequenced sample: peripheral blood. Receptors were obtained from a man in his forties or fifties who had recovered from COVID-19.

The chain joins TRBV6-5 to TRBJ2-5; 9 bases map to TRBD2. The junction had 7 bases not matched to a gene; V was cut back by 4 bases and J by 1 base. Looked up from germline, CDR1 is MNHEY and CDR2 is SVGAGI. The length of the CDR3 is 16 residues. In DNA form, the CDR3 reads TGTGCCAGCAGTTTGTATAGCGGGGGAGGCCAAGAGACCCAGTACTTC. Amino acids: CASSLYSGGGQETQYF.

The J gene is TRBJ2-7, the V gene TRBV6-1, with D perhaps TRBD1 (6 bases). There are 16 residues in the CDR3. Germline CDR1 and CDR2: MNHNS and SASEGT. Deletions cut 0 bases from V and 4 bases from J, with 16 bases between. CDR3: CASSEAIFQGKYEQYF. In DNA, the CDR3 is TGTGCCAGCAGTGAAGCGATATTTCAGGGGAAATACGAGCAGTACTTC.

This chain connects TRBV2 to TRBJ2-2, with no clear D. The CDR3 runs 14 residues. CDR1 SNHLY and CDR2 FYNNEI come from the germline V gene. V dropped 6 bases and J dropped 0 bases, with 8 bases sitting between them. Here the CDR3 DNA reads TGTGCCAGCAGGGATACAGCGAACACCGGGGAGCTGTTTTTT. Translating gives CASRDTANTGELFF. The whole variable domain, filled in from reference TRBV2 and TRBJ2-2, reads EPEVTQTPSHQVTQMGQEVILRCVPISNHLYFYWYRQILGQKVEFLVSFYNNEISEKSEIFDDQFSVERPDGSNFTLKIRSTKLEDSAMYFCASRDTANTGELFFGEGSRLTVL.

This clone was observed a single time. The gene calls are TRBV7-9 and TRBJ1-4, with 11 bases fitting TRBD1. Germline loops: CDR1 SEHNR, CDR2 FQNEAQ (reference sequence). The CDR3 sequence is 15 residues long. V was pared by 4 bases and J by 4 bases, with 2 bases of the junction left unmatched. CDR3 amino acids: CASSSGTGGNEKLFF. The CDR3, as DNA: TGTGCCAGCAGCTCAGGGACAGGGGGTAATGAAAAACTGTTTTTT.

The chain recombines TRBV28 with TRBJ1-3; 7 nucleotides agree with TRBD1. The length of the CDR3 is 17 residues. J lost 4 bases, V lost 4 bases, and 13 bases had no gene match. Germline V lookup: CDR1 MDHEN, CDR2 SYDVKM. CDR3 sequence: CASSSPASGTAGNTIYF. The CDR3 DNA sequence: TGTGCCAGCAGTTCTCCCGCTTCCGGGACAGCCGGAAACACCATATATTTT.

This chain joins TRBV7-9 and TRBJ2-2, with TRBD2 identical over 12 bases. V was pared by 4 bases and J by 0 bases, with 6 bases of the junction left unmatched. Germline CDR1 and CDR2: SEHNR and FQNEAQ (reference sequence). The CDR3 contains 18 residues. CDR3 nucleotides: TGTGCCAGCAGCTCGCCGACTAGCGGGAGCGCGAACACCGGGGAGCTGTTTTTT. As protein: CASSSPTSGSANTGELFF.

For the CDR3, the DNA is TGCGCCAGCAGCCAGGGGGGGAACACTGAAGCTTTCTTT. It translates to CASSQGGNTEAFF. The rearrangement joins TRBV5-1 to TRBJ1-1, with 7 bases lining up with TRBD1. This CDR3 has 13 amino acids. Germline CDR1 is SGHRS and CDR2 is YFSETQ. The J segment lost 1 base and the V segment lost 4 bases, leaving 1 base of the junction unmatched.

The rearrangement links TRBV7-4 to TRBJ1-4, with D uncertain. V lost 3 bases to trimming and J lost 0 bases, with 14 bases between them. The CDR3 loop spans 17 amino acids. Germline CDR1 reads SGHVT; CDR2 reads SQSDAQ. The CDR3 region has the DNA TGTGCCAGCAGCTTTCAAGTTGAGATTACAACTAATGAAAAACTGTTTTTT. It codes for CASSFQVEITTNEKLFF.

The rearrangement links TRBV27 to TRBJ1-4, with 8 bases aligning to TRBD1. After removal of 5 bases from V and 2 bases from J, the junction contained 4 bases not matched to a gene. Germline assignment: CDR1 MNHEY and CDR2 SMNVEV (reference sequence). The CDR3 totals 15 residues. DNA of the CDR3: TGTGCCAGCAGTCGCAGGACAGGGACTAATGAAAAACTGTTTTTT. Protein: CASSRRTGTNEKLFF.

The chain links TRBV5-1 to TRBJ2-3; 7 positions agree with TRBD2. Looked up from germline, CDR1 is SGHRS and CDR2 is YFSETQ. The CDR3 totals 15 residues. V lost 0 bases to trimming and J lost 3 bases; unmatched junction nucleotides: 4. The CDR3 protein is CASSLGGSVTDTQYF. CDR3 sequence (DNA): TGCGCCAGCAGCTTGGGCGGGAGTGTAACAGATACGCAGTATTTT.

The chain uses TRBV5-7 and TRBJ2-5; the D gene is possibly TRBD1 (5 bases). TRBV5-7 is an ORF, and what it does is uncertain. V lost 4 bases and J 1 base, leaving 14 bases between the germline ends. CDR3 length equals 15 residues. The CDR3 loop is CASSQTDSLQETQYF. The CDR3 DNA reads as TGTGCCAGCAGCCAAACCGACAGCCTCCAAGAGACCCAGTACTTC.

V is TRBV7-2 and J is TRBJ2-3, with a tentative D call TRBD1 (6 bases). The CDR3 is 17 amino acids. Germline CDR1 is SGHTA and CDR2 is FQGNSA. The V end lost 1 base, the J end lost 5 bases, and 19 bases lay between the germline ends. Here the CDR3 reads CASSLVATGGAKDTQYF. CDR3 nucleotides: TGTGCCAGCAGCTTAGTCGCGACAGGTGGGGCGAAAGATACGCAGTATTTT.

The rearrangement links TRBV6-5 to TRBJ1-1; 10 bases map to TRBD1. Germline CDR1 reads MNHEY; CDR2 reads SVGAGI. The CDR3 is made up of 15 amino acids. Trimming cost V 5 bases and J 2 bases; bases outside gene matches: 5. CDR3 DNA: TGTGCCAGCAGTACCCGGACAGGGGGAAACACTGAAGCTTTCTTT. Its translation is CASSTRTGGNTEAFF.

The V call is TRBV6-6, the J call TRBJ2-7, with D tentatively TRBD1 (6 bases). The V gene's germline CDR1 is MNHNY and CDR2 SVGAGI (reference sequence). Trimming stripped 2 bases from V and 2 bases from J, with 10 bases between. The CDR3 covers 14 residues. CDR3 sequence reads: CASSYTEGAYEQYF. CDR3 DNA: TGTGCCAGCAGTTACACCGAGGGGGCCTACGAGCAGTACTTC.

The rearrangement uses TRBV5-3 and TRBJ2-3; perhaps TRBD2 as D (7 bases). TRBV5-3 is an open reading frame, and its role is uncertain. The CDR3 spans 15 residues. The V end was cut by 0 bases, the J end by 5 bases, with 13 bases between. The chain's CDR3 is CARSLARGPRDTQYF. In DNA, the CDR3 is TGTGCCAGAAGCTTGGCGCGGGGGCCAAGAGATACGCAGTATTTT.

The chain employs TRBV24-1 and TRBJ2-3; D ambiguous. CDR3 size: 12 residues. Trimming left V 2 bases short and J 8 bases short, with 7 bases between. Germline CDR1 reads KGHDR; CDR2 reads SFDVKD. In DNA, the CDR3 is TGTGCCACCAGTGATTCGGTGTTTACGCAGTATTTT. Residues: CATSDSVFTQYF.

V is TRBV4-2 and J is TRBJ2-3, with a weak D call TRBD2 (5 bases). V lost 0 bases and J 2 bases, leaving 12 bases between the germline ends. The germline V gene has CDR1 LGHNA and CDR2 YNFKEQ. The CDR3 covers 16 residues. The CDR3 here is CASSQEPGFLTDTQYF. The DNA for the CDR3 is TGTGCCAGCAGCCAAGAACCGGGATTCCTCACAGATACGCAGTATTTT.

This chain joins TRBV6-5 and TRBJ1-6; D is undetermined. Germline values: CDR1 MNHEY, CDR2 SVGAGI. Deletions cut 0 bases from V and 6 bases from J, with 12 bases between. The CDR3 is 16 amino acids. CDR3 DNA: TGTGCCAGCAGTTACTCTCGTCGCGCCCTTAATTCACCCCTCCACTTT. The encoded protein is CASSYSRRALNSPLHF.

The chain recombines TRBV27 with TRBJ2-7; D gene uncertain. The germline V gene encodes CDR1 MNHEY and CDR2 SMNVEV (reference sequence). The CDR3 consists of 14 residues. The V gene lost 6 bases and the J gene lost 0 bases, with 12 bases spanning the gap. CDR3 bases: TGTGCCAGCAGCCTATTTTGGAGCTCCTACGAGCAGTACTTC. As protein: CASSLFWSSYEQYF.

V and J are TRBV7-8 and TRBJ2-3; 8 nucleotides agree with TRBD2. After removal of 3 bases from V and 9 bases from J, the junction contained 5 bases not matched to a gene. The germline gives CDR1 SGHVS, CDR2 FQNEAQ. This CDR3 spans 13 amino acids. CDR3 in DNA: TGTGCCAGCAGCTTTGCCGGGACTAGGACGCAGTATTTT. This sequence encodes CASSFAGTRTQYF.

The CDR3 bases are TGTGCCAGCAGTGAGTCTGCAACTAATGAAAAACTGTTTTTT. This codes for CASSESATNEKLFF. The V gene is TRBV2, the J gene TRBJ1-4; D ambiguous. The CDR3 consists of 14 residues. Trimming took 3 bases from V and 0 from J, leaving 5 bases between them. The germline gives CDR1 SNHLY, CDR2 FYNNEI.

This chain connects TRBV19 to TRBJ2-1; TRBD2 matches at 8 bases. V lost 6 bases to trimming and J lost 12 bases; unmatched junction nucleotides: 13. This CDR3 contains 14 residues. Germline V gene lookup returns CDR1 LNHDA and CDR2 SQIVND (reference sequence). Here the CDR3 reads CASSLGLASGSQFF. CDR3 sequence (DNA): TGTGCCAGTAGCCTCGGACTAGCTTCAGGGTCGCAGTTCTTC.

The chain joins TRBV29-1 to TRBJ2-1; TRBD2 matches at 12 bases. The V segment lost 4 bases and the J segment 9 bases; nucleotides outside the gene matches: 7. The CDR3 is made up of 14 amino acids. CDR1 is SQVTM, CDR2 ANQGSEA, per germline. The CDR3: CSVVGLAGGFEQFF. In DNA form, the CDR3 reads TGCAGCGTTGTGGGTCTAGCGGGAGGGTTTGAGCAGTTCTTC.

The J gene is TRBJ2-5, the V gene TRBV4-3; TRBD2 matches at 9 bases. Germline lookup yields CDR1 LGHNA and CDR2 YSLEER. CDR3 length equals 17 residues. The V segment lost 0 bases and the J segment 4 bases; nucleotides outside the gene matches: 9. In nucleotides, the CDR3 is TGCGCCAGCAGCCAAGAGTCTGCGGGGGGGTCCTCAGAGACCCAGTACTTC. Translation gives CASSQESAGGSSETQYF.

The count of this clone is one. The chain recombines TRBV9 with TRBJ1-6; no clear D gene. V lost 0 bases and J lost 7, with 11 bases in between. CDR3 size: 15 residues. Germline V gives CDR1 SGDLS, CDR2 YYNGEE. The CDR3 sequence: CASSVDAGTNSPLHF. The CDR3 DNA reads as TGTGCCAGCAGCGTAGACGCGGGTACGAATTCACCCCTCCACTTT.

The CDR3: CASSLMTIEQFF. CDR3 in DNA: TGTGCCAGCAGCTTAATGACAATCGAGCAGTTCTTC. This chain connects TRBV7-2 to TRBJ2-1; D not resolved. This CDR3 comprises 12 residues. V shed 2 bases and J shed 10 bases, with 9 bases lying between them. Germline values: CDR1 SGHTA, CDR2 FQGNSA.

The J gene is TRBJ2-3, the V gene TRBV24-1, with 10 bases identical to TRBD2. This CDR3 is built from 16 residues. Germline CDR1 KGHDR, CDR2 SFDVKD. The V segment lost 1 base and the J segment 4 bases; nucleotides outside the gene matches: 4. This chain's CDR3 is CATSDLAGGDPDTQYF. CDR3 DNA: TGTGCCACCAGTGATTTAGCGGGGGGGGATCCAGATACGCAGTATTTT.

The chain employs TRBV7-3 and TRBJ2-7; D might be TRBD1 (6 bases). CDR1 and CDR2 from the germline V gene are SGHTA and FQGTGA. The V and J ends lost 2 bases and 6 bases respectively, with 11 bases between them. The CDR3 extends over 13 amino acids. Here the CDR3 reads CASSLQGWGEQYF. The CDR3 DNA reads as TGTGCCAGCAGCTTACAGGGGTGGGGCGAGCAGTACTTC.